This TCR beta chain was documented in a study of regulatory T cells in long-lasting Graves disease. Study background: For under 3 months, newly diagnosed Graves' patients had been taking antithyroid drugs.

The CDR3 has 13 residues. The germline V and J ends were trimmed by 7 bases and 3 bases, with 12 bases remaining between them. Per the germline V gene, CDR1 is SGHAT and CDR2 is FQNNGV. TCR beta libraries were built with iRepertoire HTBI primers and Arm-PCR of CDR3 regions. TCRdb re-called the multiplex PCR reads through MiXCR, storing one row per CDR3 protein. The table lists about 220,000 distinct CDR3 sequences, approximately 18% of them singletons. Time point: newly diagnosed GD, antithyroid drugs for less than 3 months. Researchers made the TCR library from RNA that was extracted from PBMCs. This clonotype was detected ten times or more. The data were also submitted as part of a second study, on T cells in Graves' hyperthyroidism and ophthalmopathy. That work adds: HTBI primers were the set used in a first-round RT-PCR of the TCR CDR3.

Sequencing was performed on peripheral blood mononuclear cells (PBMCs), taken at new diagnosis, from a patient treated with antithyroid drugs. This sequence joins TRBV11-2 and TRBJ2-5, with D unresolved. This TCR came from a woman aged 25 to 39 with Graves disease. In DNA form, the CDR3 reads TGTGCCAGCACGCGGTACGGCAAAGAGACCCAGTACTTC. Translating gives CASTRYGKETQYF.